This T cell receptor beta chain was identified during a study of shared clonotypes between healthy human individuals. V was pared by 0 bases and J by 3 bases, with 21 bases between. Germline V gene sequence: CDR1 SGHVS, CDR2 FQNEAQ. The CDR3 extends over 18 amino acids. Assay execution took place at the deep level. The table came from immunoSEQ multiplex PCR; TCRdb's copy has only in-frame clones and leaves some out. Among roughly 2 million clones listed, 95% were seen once. The rearrangement uses TRBV7-8 and TRBJ2-7; D is perhaps TRBD1 (6 bases). The TCR sequence derives from a man younger than 30 in good health. What was sequenced was naive CD4+ T cells sorted from blood. Regarding subset: CD45RA+ positively selected. CDR3 nucleotides: TGTGCCAGCAGCTTAGCGCGAGTGAGCAGGGGCTCAGGCTACGAGCAGTACTTC. Translating gives CASSLARVSRGSGYEQYF.